This TCR beta chain was observed in a study of beta chain features in type 1 diabetes. Findings and caveats of the study: No resolution was reached here on whether HLA type influences TCRB rearrangement.

In germline, CDR1 is LNHDA, CDR2 SQIVND (reference sequence). The CDR3 sequence is 17 residues long. V lost 7 bases, J lost 1 base, and 22 bases lay in between. Expressed TCRB transcripts got sequenced, as all isolated RNA was reverse transcribed. Generated by immunoSEQ multiplex PCR, the TCRdb table keeps only in-frame clones and is missing some. The sample has about 230,000 clones, 9.6% seen once. This clone occurred a few times. Its antigen is unidentified. The chain recombines TRBV19 with TRBJ1-1; perhaps TRBD1 as D (5 bases). The clonotype was recovered from a woman aged 18-35 years in good health. Sequencing was carried out using naive CD4+ T cells from blood. CDR3 protein: CASMVTGAGTRNTEAFF. The CDR3, as DNA: TGTGCCAGTATGGTCACTGGGGCTGGAACGAGGAACACTGAAGCTTTCTTT.